The 11 T cell receptor beta chains given below trace back to one sample, sequenced in a study of cytomegalovirus exposure and HLA in healthy donors. The PCR contained 60 Vbeta and 13 Jbeta primers. Clones were read by immunoSEQ multiplex PCR, and TCRdb kept only the in-frame ones, dropping some. Of over 150,000 clones in the sample, roughly two thirds were seen once. Sequenced: PBMCs. The receptors originated from a woman aged 30 to 39 in good health and CMV-seronegative.

The rearrangement uses TRBV18 and TRBJ2-5, with D uncertain. CDR1 and CDR2 (germline): KGHSH, LQKENI. This CDR3 is built from 14 residues. V lost 0 bases and J 2 bases, leaving 7 bases between the germline ends. This chain's CDR3 is CASSPPSKQETQYF. The CDR3 nucleotides are TGTGCCAGCTCACCACCTAGTAAACAAGAGACCCAGTACTTC. Full variable domain (outside the CDR3, taken from reference TRBV18 and TRBJ2-5): NAGVMQNPRHLVRRRGQEARLRCSPMKGHSHVYWYRQLPEEGLKFMVYLQKENIIDESGMPKERFSAEFPKEGPSILRIQQVVRGDSAAYFCASSPPSKQETQYFGPGTRLLVL.

The chain is built from TRBV28 and TRBJ1-4; 7 positions match TRBD1. The ends lost 6 bases at V and 8 bases at J; junction bases unmatched: 9. Germline CDR1 and CDR2: MDHEN and SYDVKM. The CDR3 is made up of 14 amino acids. The CDR3 loop reads CASSLTGQKEKLFF. CDR3 sequence (DNA): TGTGCCAGCAGCCTGACAGGGCAAAAAGAAAAACTGTTTTTT.

The chain joins TRBV2 to TRBJ2-5; a weak D match, TRBD1 (5 bases). V lost 8 bases to trimming and J lost 2 bases, with 12 bases between them. The CDR3 extends over 13 amino acids. Germline CDR1 and CDR2: SNHLY and FYNNEI. The CDR3 sequence is CASLRQLQETQYF. The CDR3 nucleotides read TGTGCCAGCTTAAGACAGCTTCAAGAGACCCAGTACTTC. Using reference TRBV2 and TRBJ2-5 for the parts outside the CDR3, the full variable domain is EPEVTQTPSHQVTQMGQEVILRCVPISNHLYFYWYRQILGQKVEFLVSFYNNEISEKSEIFDDQFSVERPDGSNFTLKIRSTKLEDSAMYFCASLRQLQETQYFGPGTRLLVL.

The chain has TRBV6-5 and TRBJ1-2; 10 nucleotides match TRBD1. This CDR3 is 13 amino acids long. V shed 6 bases and J 6 bases; nucleotides not matched to a gene: 4. Germline lookup yields CDR1 MNHEY and CDR2 SVGAGI. The CDR3 nucleotides read TGTGCCAGCAGAGGGACAGGGGAGGATGGCTACACCTTC. Encoded protein: CASRGTGEDGYTF.

The V gene is TRBV5-1, the J gene TRBJ2-3; D not resolved. Per the germline V gene, CDR1 is SGHRS and CDR2 is YFSETQ. This CDR3 is 12 amino acids long. Trimming shortened V by 1 base and J by 9 bases, and 9 bases separated the two germline ends. The CDR3 nucleotides are TGCGCCAGCAGCTTGAGTAGTACCACGCAGTATTTT. Its protein is CASSLSSTTQYF.

The V gene is TRBV10-3, the J gene TRBJ1-2; no reliable D call. Germline loops: CDR1 ENHRY, CDR2 SYGVKD. The CDR3 length is 11 residues. Trimming left V 2 bases short and J 7 bases short, with 5 bases between. The CDR3 loop reads CAISEGGGYTF. The CDR3 region has the DNA TGTGCCATCAGTGAGGGAGGTGGCTACACCTTC.

The chain links TRBV10-3 to TRBJ1-6, with unresolved D. Looked up from germline, CDR1 is ENHRY and CDR2 is SYGVKD. This CDR3 has 15 residues. V was shortened by 5 bases and J by 4 bases, with 12 bases between the two germline ends. DNA for the CDR3: TGTGCCATCAGTCCTCAAGTGCAGTATAATTCACCCCTCCACTTT. This sequence encodes CAISPQVQYNSPLHF.

For this clone: One end of the junction varies from germline; a read error may be responsible. The chain carries TRBV7-9 and TRBJ2-7; 9 bases line up with TRBD1. This CDR3 comprises 13 residues. Germline-derived CDR1 and CDR2 are SEHNR and FQNEAQ (reference sequence). CDR3 DNA sequence: TGTTCCAGCAGCTGGGACAGGGACTACGAGCAGTACTTC. Its protein product is CSSSWDRDYEQYF.

The V and J genes are TRBV5-4 and TRBJ2-7, with 7 positions matching TRBD2. The CDR3 is 15 amino acids. After removal of 4 bases from V and 3 bases from J, the junction contained 10 bases not matched to a gene. The germline gives CDR1 SGHNT, CDR2 YYREEE (reference sequence). CDR3 DNA: TGTGCCAGCAGCGTGGGATCGGGAGGAGGCTACGAGCAGTACTTC. It encodes CASSVGSGGGYEQYF.

This chain links TRBV10-2 with TRBJ2-1, with D unresolved. The CDR3 sequence is 15 residues long. V lost 2 bases to trimming and J lost 0 bases, with 8 bases between them. The V gene's germline CDR1 is WSHSY and CDR2 SAAADI. For the CDR3, the DNA is TGCGCCAGCAGTGAGAGTGGTAGCTCCTACAATGAGCAGTTCTTC. Protein: CASSESGSSYNEQFF.

CDR3 residues: CASSATGVSNGYTF. CDR3 nucleotide sequence: TGTGCCAGCAGCGCCACAGGGGTATCTAACGGCTACACCTTC. V gene TRBV11-1 combines with J gene TRBJ1-2; 7 bases map to TRBD1. The ends lost 5 bases at V and 8 bases at J; junction bases unmatched: 11. CDR3 length: 14 amino acids. Germline CDR1 is SGHAT and CDR2 is FQDESV (reference sequence).